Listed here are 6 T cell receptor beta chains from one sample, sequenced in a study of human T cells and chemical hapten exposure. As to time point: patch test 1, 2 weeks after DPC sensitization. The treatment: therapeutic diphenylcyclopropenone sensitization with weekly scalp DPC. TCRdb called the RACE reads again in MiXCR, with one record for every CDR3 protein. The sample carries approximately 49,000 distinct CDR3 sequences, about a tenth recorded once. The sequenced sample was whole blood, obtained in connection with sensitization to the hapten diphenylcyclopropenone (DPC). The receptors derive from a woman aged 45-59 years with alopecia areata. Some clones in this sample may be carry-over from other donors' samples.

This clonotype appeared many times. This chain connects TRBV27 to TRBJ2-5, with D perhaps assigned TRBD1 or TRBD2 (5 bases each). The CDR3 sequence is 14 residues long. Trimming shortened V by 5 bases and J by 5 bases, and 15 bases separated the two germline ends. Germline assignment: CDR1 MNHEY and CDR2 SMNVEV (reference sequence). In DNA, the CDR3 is TGTGCCAGCAGTGTCACTACTAGGGGCGAGACCCAGTACTTC. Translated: CASSVTTRGETQYF.

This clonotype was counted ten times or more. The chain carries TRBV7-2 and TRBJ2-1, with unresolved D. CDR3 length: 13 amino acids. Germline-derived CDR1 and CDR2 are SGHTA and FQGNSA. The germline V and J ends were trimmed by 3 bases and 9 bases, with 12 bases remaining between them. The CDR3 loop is CASSLPNEGEQFF. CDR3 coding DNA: TGTGCCAGCAGCTTGCCGAACGAAGGTGAGCAGTTCTTC.

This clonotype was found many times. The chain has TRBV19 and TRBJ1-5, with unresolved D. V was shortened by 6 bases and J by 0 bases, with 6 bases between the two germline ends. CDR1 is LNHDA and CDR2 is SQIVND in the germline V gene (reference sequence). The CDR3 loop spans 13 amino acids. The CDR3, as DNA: TGTGCCAGTAGCCAAATTAGCAATCAGCCCCAGCATTTT. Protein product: CASSQISNQPQHF.

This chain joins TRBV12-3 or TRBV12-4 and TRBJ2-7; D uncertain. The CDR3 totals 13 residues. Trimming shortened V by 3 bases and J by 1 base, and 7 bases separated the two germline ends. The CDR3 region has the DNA TGTGCCAGCAGTTTCGGAGATTCCTACGAGCAGTACTTC. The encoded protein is CASSFGDSYEQYF.

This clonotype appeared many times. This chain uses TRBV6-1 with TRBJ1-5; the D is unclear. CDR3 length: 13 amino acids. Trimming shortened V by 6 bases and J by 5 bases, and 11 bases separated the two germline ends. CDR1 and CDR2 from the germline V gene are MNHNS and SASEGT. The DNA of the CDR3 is TGTGCCAGCAGGGGAGAGAGGGATCAGCCCCAGCATTTT. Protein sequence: CASRGERDQPQHF.

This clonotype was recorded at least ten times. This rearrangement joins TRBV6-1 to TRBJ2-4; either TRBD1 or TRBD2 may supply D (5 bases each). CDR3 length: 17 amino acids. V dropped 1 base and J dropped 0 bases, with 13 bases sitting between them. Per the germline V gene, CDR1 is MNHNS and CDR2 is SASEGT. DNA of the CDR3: TGTGCCAGCAGTGAAGTTGGGACGCGCGGAGCCAAAAACATTCAGTACTTC. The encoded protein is CASSEVGTRGAKNIQYF.